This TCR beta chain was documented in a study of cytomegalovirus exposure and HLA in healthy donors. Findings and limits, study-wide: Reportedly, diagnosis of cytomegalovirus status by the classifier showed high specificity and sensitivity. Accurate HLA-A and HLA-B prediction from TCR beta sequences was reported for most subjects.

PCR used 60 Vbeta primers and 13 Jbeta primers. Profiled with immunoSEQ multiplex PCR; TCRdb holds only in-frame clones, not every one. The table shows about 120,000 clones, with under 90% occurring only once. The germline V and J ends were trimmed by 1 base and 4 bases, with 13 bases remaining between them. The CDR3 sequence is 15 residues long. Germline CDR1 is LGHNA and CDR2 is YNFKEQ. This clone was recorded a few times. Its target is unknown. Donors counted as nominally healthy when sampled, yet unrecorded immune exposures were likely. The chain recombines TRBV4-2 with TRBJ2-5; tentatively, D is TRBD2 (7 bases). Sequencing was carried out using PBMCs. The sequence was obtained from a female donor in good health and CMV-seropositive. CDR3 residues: CASSQGGGAGETQYF. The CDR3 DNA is TGTGCCAGCAGCCAAGGAGGGGGGGCAGGAGAGACCCAGTACTTC.